A selection of T cell receptor beta chains follows, all from one sample in a study of blood T cell repertoires in COVID-19. Only in-frame clones appear in the TCRdb table, and some are missing; sequencing was by immunoSEQ multiplex PCR. Here the sample spans 200,000 to 250,000 clones, approximately 80% being singletons. The sample was peripheral blood. These receptors came from a man aged 30 to 45 who had recovered from COVID-19. CDR3s include the opening cysteine and the closing phenylalanine or tryptophan. The D gene is left open where the match is weak. Some rows mark clone size as missing; the rest say once, few, many or name a class of expanded clone.

clone_size j_call d_call v_call cdr3_aa cdr3_nt
. TRBJ2-3 TRBD1 TRBV29-1 CSAQGVNTDTQYF TGCAGCGCGCAGGGGGTCAACACAGATACGCAGTATTTT
. TRBJ1-2 . TRBV28 CASSATGLGYTF TGTGCCAGCAGTGCTACAGGGCTCGGCTACACCTTC
once TRBJ1-4 TRBD1 TRBV27 CASSNYRGKLFF TGTGCCAGCAGTAACTACAGGGGAAAACTGTTTTTT
once TRBJ1-6 TRBD1 TRBV11-1 CASSSGTDNSPLHF TGTGCCAGCAGCTCCGGGACAGATAATTCACCCCTCCACTTT
. TRBJ2-2 . TRBV6-5 CASCLGAGGELFF TGTGCCAGCTGTCTGGGAGCGGGCGGGGAGCTGTTTTTT
. TRBJ1-2 TRBD1 TRBV7-8 CASSPDRVGGYTF TGTGCCAGCAGCCCCGACAGGGTGGGAGGCTACACCTTC
once TRBJ2-4 . TRBV5-1 CASSSGSGAKNIQYF TGCGCCAGCAGCAGCGGTTCTGGGGCCAAAAACATTCAGTACTTC
. TRBJ2-3 . TRBV5-1 CASSLGAAGTDTQYF TGCGCCAGCAGCTTGGGGGCCGCCGGCACAGATACGCAGTATTTT
. TRBJ1-1 . TRBV19 CASSIVEGTMNTEAFF TGTGCCAGTAGTATAGTAGAGGGAACCATGAACACTGAAGCTTTCTTT
. TRBJ2-5 TRBD1 TRBV7-2 CASSLIAGGSRETQYF TGTGCCAGCAGCTTAATCGCAGGGGGCTCGCGAGAGACCCAGTACTTC
. TRBJ1-2 TRBD1 TRBV2 CASSGQGAVYGYTF TGTGCCAGCAGTGGACAGGGGGCCGTCTATGGCTACACCTTC
. TRBJ2-1 . TRBV5-8 CASSTDSYNEQFF TGTGCCAGCAGCACGGACAGTTACAATGAGCAGTTCTTC
. TRBJ1-2 . TRBV19 CASSITPYGYTF TGTGCCAGTAGTATCACACCCTATGGCTACACCTTC
. TRBJ2-5 . TRBV18 CASSPSLGETQYF TGTGCCAGCTCACCATCTCTCGGGGAGACCCAGTACTTC
. TRBJ2-3 . TRBV20-1 CSASSGKSTDTQYF TGCAGTGCTAGTTCAGGGAAGTCAACAGATACGCAGTATTTT
. TRBJ2-4 TRBD1 TRBV4-1 CASSHPGQGNIQYF TGCGCCAGCAGCCACCCTGGACAGGGAAACATTCAGTACTTC
. TRBJ2-3 . TRBV5-1 CASSLGQNLIDTQYF TGCGCCAGCAGCTTGGGACAGAACCTGATAGATACGCAGTATTTT
. TRBJ1-2 TRBD1 TRBV7-9 CASSPTGVKGRNGYTF TGTGCCAGCAGCCCGACAGGGGTTAAGGGGAGAAATGGCTACACCTTC
once TRBJ1-2 . TRBV3-1/TRBV3-2 CASSQEEGGIRGYTF TGTGCCAGCAGCCAAGAAGAAGGGGGTATCCGTGGCTACACCTTC
once TRBJ1-6 . TRBV3-1/TRBV3-2 CASSQLSHQNSPLHF TGTGCCAGCAGCCAACTGTCCCACCAGAATTCACCCCTCCACTTT
. TRBJ2-1 . TRBV24-1 CATSDPSSYNEQFF TGTGCCACCAGTGACCCTAGCTCCTACAATGAGCAGTTCTTC
. TRBJ2-3 TRBD1 TRBV9 CASSFRQGGETDTQYF TGTGCCAGCAGCTTTCGACAGGGTGGGGAAACAGATACGCAGTATTTT
. TRBJ2-1 . TRBV28 CASIRRGSNEQFF TGTGCCAGCATCCGAAGGGGGAGCAATGAGCAGTTCTTC
. TRBJ2-2 TRBD1 TRBV10-1 CASSQFGQGENTGELFF TGCGCCAGCAGCCAATTCGGGCAGGGGGAGAACACCGGGGAGCTGTTTTTT
. TRBJ2-7 . TRBV28 CASSGVVYEQYF TGTGCCAGCTCGGGAGTCGTCTACGAGCAGTACTTC
. TRBJ2-1 TRBD1 TRBV18 CASSPRDRGYNEQFF TGTGCCAGCTCACCTCGGGACAGGGGATACAATGAGCAGTTCTTC
. TRBJ2-2 . TRBV7-8 CASSPGLTGELFF TGTGCCAGCAGCCCGGGACTTACCGGGGAGCTGTTTTTT
. TRBJ1-2 . TRBV29-1 CSVEENFSNYGYTF TGCAGCGTTGAAGAGAACTTCTCTAACTATGGCTACACCTTC
. TRBJ1-2 TRBD1 TRBV5-4 CASSLDRGNYGYTF TGTGCCAGCAGCTTGGACAGGGGTAACTATGGCTACACCTTC
few TRBJ1-5 . TRBV4-1 CASSQVLREASSNQPQHF TGCGCCAGCAGCCAAGTATTGAGGGAGGCGTCGAGCAATCAGCCCCAGCATTTT
. TRBJ1-3 TRBD1 TRBV19 CASSLGTVGNTIYF TGTGCCAGTAGTCTCGGGACAGTTGGAAACACCATATATTTT
. TRBJ1-1 . TRBV14 CASSLVRNTEAFF TGTGCCAGCAGTTTGGTCAGGAACACTGAAGCTTTCTTT
. TRBJ1-1 . TRBV7-2 CASSFIGGNTEAFF TGTGCCAGCAGCTTTATAGGGGGGAACACTGAAGCTTTCTTT
. TRBJ1-2 . TRBV11-2 CASTPRQASYGYTF TGTGCCAGCACCCCCCGGCAGGCTTCCTATGGCTACACCTTC
. TRBJ1-1 . TRBV18 CASSPGNTEAFF TGTGCCAGCTCACCCGGGAACACTGAAGCTTTCTTT
. TRBJ2-5 . TRBV5-4 CASSLWQRETQYF TGTGCCAGCAGCTTGTGGCAGCGAGAGACCCAGTACTTC
. TRBJ1-2 . TRBV7-8 CASSPADHYRQGAKGYTF TGTGCCAGCAGCCCTGCTGACCATTACCGCCAGGGTGCTAAGGGCTACACCTTC
. TRBJ2-2 TRBD2 TRBV7-6 CASSRRTSGGALDTGELFF TGTGCCAGCAGCCGAAGGACTAGCGGGGGGGCGCTGGACACCGGGGAGCTGTTTTTT
. TRBJ2-1 TRBD2 TRBV9 CASSVQRGGQSGEQFF TGTGCCAGCAGTGTCCAGCGGGGGGGCCAATCGGGAGAGCAGTTCTTC
once TRBJ1-6 TRBD1 TRBV4-2 CASSQTGEDSPLHF TGTGCCAGCAGCCAGACAGGGGAGGATTCACCCCTCCACTTT